The TCR beta chain described here comes from a study of T cell responses to AZD1222 COVID-19 vaccine. Background on the study: Second doses were pooled across both intervals (about 4 or about 12 weeks).

V lost 4 bases and J 0 bases, leaving 10 bases between the germline ends. Looked up from germline, CDR1 is SNHLY and CDR2 is FYNNEI. The CDR3 totals 15 residues. Notes on this clone: No antigen is known for it.

Notes on the study in general: Females outnumbered males among donors, who were mostly white British; clonal diversity was possibly underestimated. Close to half of spike-specific TCRs reportedly recognize unmutated variant regions. Of the AZD1222 recipients, only 5 or 6 were seropositive at baseline.

The method was immunoSEQ multiplex PCR; TCRdb's version includes in-frame clones alone and lacks a portion of them. The table records over 85,000 clones, roughly nine tenths of them present only once. This sample comprised peripheral blood, obtained on day 0 of AZD1222 vaccination. The clonotype originates from an adult in good health. The chain links TRBV2 to TRBJ1-3; maybe TRBD1 (5 bases). CDR3 DNA sequence: TGTGCCAGCAGTGGTGGGGCCCGCTCTGGAAACACCATATATTTT. It translates to CASSGGARSGNTIYF.